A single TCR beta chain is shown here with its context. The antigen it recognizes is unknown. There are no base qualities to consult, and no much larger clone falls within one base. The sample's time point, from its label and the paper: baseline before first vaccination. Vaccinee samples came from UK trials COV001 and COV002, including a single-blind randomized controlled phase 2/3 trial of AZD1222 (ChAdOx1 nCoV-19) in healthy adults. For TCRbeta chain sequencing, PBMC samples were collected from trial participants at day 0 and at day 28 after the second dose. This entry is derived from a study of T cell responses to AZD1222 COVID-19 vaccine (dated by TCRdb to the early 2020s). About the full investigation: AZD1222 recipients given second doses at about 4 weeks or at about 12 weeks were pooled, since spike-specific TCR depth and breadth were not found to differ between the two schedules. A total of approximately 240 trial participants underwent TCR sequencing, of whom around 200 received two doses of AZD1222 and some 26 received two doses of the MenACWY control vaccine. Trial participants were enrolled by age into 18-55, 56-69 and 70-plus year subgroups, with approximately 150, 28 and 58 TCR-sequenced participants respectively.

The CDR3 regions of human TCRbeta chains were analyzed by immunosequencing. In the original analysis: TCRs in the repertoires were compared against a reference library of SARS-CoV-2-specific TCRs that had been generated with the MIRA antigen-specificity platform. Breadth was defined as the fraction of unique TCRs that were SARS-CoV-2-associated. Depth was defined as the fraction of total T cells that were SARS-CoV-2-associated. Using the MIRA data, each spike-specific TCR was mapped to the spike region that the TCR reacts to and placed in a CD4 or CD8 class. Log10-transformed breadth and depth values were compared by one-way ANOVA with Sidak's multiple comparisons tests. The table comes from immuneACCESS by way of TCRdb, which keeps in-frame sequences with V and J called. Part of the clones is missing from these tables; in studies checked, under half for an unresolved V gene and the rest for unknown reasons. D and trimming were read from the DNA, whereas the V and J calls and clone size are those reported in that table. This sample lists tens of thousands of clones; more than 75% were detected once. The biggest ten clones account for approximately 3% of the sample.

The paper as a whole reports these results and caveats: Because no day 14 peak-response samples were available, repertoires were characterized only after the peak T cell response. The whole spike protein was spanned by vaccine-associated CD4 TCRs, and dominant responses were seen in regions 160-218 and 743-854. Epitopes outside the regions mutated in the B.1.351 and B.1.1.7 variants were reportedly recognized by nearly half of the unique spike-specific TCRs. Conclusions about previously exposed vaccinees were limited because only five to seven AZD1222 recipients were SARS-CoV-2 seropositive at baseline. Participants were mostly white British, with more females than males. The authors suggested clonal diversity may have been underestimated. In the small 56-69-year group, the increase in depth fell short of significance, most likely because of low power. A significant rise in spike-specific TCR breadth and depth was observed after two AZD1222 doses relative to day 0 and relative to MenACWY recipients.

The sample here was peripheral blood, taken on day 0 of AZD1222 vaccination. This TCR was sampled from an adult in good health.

The DNA sequence is given as TGTGCCAGCAGTGAAAGGAATGTTCCGAGGGAGACCCAGTACTTC. Its protein reads: CASSERNVPRETQYF. The chain links TRBV2 with TRBJ2-5, with no confidently assigned D gene. As encoded in the germline V gene, CDR1 is SNHLY while CDR2 is FYNNEI. The V and J ends are trimmed by 2 bases and 5 bases, leaving 15 bases between them. There are 15 amino acids in the CDR3, from cysteine to phenylalanine inclusive. Just CDR3 DNA is preserved here, 45 bases in frame from base 1.